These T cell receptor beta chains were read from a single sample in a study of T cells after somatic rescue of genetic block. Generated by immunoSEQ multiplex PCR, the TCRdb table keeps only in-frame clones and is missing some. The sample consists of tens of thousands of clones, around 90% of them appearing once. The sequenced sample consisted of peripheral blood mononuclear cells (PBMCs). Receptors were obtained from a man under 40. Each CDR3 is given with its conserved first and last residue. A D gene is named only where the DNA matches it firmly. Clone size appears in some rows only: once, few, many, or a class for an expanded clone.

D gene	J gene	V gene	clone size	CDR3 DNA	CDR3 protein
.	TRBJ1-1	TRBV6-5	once	TGTGCCAGCAGTTACTCGACTGGCCAGAACACTGAAGCTTTCTTT	CASSYSTGQNTEAFF
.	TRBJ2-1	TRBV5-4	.	TGTGCCAGCAGCTTGGCCATACGTGATGAGCAGTTCTTC	CASSLAIRDEQFF
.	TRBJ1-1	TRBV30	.	TGTGCCTGGTATTCGCGGGGCACTGAAGCTTTCTTT	CAWYSRGTEAFF
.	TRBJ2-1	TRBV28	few	TGTGCCAGCAGCCCCAGACGAGGGGCGTACAATGAGCAGTTCTTC	CASSPRRGAYNEQFF
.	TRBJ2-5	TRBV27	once	TGTGCCAGCAGTTTATGGGGAAAAGAGACCCAGTACTTC	CASSLWGKETQYF
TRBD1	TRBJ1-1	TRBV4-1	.	TGCGCCAGCAGCCATCCCAGGCCCTGGGACAGGGCCAAATTGAACACTGAAGCTTTCTTT	CASSHPRPWDRAKLNTEAFF
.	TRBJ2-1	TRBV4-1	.	TGCGCCAGCAGCCAAGAACAGCTCCCTTACAATGAGCAGTTCTTC	CASSQEQLPYNEQFF
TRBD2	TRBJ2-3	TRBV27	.	TGTGCCAGCAGTTCCCTCGTGGGTAGCGGGGCAGATACGCAGTATTTT	CASSSLVGSGADTQYF
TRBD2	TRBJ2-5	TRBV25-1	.	TGTGCCAGCAGTGAGGATCCTAGCGGGGGAGTAGAGACCCAGTACTTC	CASSEDPSGGVETQYF
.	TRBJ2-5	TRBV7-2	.	TGTGCCAGCAGCTTCCCTCCGGGGTGGGAGACCCAGTACTTC	CASSFPPGWETQYF
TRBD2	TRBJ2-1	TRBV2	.	TGTGCCAGCAGCGGGGGGGCCAATGAGCAGTTCTTC	CASSGGANEQFF
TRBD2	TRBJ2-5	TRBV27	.	TGTGCCAGCAGTTTCTCTAGCGGGAGGGGGCAAGAGACCCAGTACTTC	CASSFSSGRGQETQYF
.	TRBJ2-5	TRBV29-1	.	TGCAGCGTTGAAGTCAGCGCAGAGACCCAGTACTTC	CSVEVSAETQYF
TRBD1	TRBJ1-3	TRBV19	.	TGTGCCAGTAGTATCATCGACAGGGACCCGGGAAACACCATATATTTT	CASSIIDRDPGNTIYF
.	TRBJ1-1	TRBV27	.	TGTGCCAGCAGTTTATTAGGGAGGGGGTTAAACACTGAAGCTTTCTTT	CASSLLGRGLNTEAFF
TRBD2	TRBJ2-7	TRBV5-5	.	TGTGCCAGCCGGTCGGGGGGGCCCTACGAGCAGTACTTC	CASRSGGPYEQYF
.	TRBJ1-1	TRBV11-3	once	TGTGCCAGCAGCCTAACAGGGAACACTGAAGCTTTCTTT	CASSLTGNTEAFF
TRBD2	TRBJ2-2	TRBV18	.	TGTGCCAGCTCACCACGGCGGGAGATCCACATCGGCGGCGGCGCCGGGGAGCTGTTTTTT	CASSPRREIHIGGGAGELFF
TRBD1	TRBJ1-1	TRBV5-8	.	TGTGCCAGCAGCCCGGGACAGGGGCGAACTGAAGCTTTCTTT	CASSPGQGRTEAFF
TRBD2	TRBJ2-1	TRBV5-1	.	TGCGCCGGAAAACCGGGACTAGCAGGCTACAATGAGCAGTTCTTC	CAGKPGLAGYNEQFF
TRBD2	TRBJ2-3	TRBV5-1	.	TGCGCCAGCAGCAGTTTTCTTAGCGGGGCGAGCACAGATACGCAGTATTTT	CASSSFLSGASTDTQYF
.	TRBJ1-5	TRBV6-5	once	TGTGCCAGCAGTTCCGGGACACTTTATAGCAATCAGCCCCAGCATTTT	CASSSGTLYSNQPQHF
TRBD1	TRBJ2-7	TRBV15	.	TGTGCCACCAGCAGAGATCAGGGGGCCTACGAGCAGTACTTC	CATSRDQGAYEQYF
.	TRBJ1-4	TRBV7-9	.	TGTGCCAGCAGCTTATATGTCGTGTCGGCTAATGAAAAACTGTTTTTT	CASSLYVVSANEKLFF
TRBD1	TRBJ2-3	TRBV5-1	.	TGCGCCAGCAGCCCAGAGACAGGGTCCTACGAAGATACGCAGTATTTT	CASSPETGSYEDTQYF
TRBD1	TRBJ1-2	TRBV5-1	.	TGCGCCAGCAGCCCGACGCGGACAGGAAGGACTGGCTACACCTTC	CASSPTRTGRTGYTF
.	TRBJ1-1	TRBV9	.	TGTGCCAGCGGGACTCCAGGAGGGACTGAAGCTTTCTTT	CASGTPGGTEAFF
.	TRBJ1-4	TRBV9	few	TGTGCCAGCAGCGCGGATAATGAAAAACTGTTTTTT	CASSADNEKLFF